These T cell receptor beta chains were read from a single sample in a study of cytomegalovirus exposure and HLA in healthy donors. Here immunoSEQ multiplex PCR was the method, and the copy in TCRdb shows in-frame clones only, minus some. The sample has approximately 170,000 clones; roughly 77% are singletons. Sequencing was carried out using PBMCs. The origin of the receptors is a woman younger than 45 in good health and CMV-seropositive. Both conserved end residues are part of each CDR3. D genes are given only for firm matches. Some rows mark clone size as missing; the rest say once, few, many or name a class of expanded clone.

TRBJ1-4 TRBV5-1 - - TGCGCCAGCAGCCCCATGGGAGGCGGTGAAAAACTGTTTTTT CASSPMGGGEKLFF
TRBJ2-7 TRBV7-9 - - TGTGCCAGCAGCCCTCTCGCAGACTCCTACGAGCAGTACTTC CASSPLADSYEQYF
TRBJ1-5 TRBV2 - - TGTGCCAGCATCCCTTCGGTTAATCAGCCCCAGCATTTT CASIPSVNQPQHF
TRBJ2-7 TRBV28 - - TGTGCCAGCAGTTTACGAGGCTTGAGCTCCTACGAGCAGTACTTC CASSLRGLSSYEQYF
TRBJ2-2 TRBV5-1 - TRBD2 TGCGCCAGCAGCTTGATCGAGACTAGCCAAATTACCAACACCGGGGAGCTGTTTTTT CASSLIETSQITNTGELFF
TRBJ2-2 TRBV13 - - TGTGCCGGATGCCAGCGGCCTAACACCGGGGAGCTGTTTTTT CAGCQRPNTGELFF
TRBJ2-7 TRBV7-9 - TRBD1 TGTGCCAGCAGCTCGGGACAGGCTGTCTACGAGCAGTACTTC CASSSGQAVYEQYF
TRBJ2-7 TRBV4-1 once TRBD2 TGCGCCAGCAGCCAAGAAGAGATAATACTAGCGGGAGGGTACGAGCAGTACTTC CASSQEEIILAGGYEQYF
TRBJ2-7 TRBV27 - - TGTGCCAGCAGTTTTTTAGCCGGCGAGCAGTACTTC CASSFLAGEQYF
TRBJ2-7 TRBV13 - TRBD2 TGTGCCAGCAGCTTAGGCGGGAGCGGGAGCGTCTACGAGCAGTACTTC CASSLGGSGSVYEQYF
TRBJ1-2 TRBV28 - TRBD1 TGTGCCAGCAGTTCATGGACAGGAAGAGGCGGCTACACCTTC CASSSWTGRGGYTF
TRBJ2-7 TRBV27 - TRBD1 TGTGCCAGCAGTTTCTACGGGACAGGGGTGTACGAGCAGTACTTC CASSFYGTGVYEQYF
TRBJ2-1 TRBV19 - - TGTGCCAGTAGTATAGTCCCCTCCTCCTACAATGAGCAGTTCTTC CASSIVPSSYNEQFF
TRBJ2-7 TRBV27 few - TGTGCCAGCAGTCCCACCGGGGGCTACGAGCAGTACTTC CASSPTGGYEQYF
TRBJ2-5 TRBV29-1 - TRBD2 TGCAGCGTGGCTACAGGCGGGAGATACTTC CSVATGGRYF
TRBJ1-3 TRBV9 - - TGTGCCAGCAGCGCTTACAACAGGGATTCTGGAAACACCATATATTTT CASSAYNRDSGNTIYF
TRBJ2-2 TRBV6-5 - - TGTGCCAGCAGTTATGTGGGCCCCGGGGAGCTGTTTTTT CASSYVGPGELFF
TRBJ2-7 TRBV6-5 few TRBD1 TGTGCCAGCAGTTACTTACAGGGGGCCAATTCCTACGAGCAGTACTTC CASSYLQGANSYEQYF